The text below deals with one TCR beta chain. Here immunoSEQ multiplex PCR was the method, and the copy in TCRdb shows in-frame clones only, minus some. The profile shows approximately 22,000 clones, around 93% of them singletons. The CDR3 length is 17 residues. Germline loops: CDR1 MDHEN, CDR2 SYDVKM. The junction had 8 bases not matched to a gene; V was cut back by 2 bases and J by 0 bases. The data were taken from a study of T cell changes during pregnancy in multiple sclerosis. The V call is TRBV28, the J call TRBJ1-1, with 8 bases identical to TRBD1. The receptor comes from a female donor with multiple sclerosis, enrolled in a pregnancy study. The material sequenced was CD8+ T cells from peripheral blood mononuclear cells, taken in the third trimester of pregnancy. The CDR3 DNA is TGTGCCAGCAGTTTAGGTCCTCAGGGGGCTGTGAACACTGAAGCTTTCTTT. It encodes CASSLGPQGAVNTEAFF.